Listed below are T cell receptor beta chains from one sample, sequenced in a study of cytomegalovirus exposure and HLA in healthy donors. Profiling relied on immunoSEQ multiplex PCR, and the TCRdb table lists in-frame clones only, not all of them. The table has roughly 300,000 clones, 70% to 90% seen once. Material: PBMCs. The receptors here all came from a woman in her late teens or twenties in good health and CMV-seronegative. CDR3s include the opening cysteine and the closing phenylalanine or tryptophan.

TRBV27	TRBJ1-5	CASSPRDRAGQPQHF
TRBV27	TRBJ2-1	CASSPLTFSYNEQFF
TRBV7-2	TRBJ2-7	CASSLPGLAYEQYF
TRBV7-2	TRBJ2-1	CASSIEQQLYNEQFF
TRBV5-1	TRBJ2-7	CASSWAGTSEQYF
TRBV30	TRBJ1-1	CAWSGGPEAFF
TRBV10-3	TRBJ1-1	CAIRLDRDARMEAFF
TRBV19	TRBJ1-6	CASTNPEADNSPLHF
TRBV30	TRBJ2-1	CAWSGGYNEQFF
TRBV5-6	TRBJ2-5	CASSLVSAQETQYF
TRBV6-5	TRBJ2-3	CASSYGGSSDTQYF
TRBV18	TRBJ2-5	CASSPTGGLETQYF
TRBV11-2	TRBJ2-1	CASSLLQGTYSEQFF
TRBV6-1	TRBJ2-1	CASSEQRGQVINEQFF
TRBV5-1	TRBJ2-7	CASSSDSYEQYF
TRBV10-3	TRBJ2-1	CAISVLTSGRPDEQFF
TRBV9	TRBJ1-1	CASSVEGRSTEAFF
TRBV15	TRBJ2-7	CATSTSRRDRGFYEQYF